This T cell receptor beta chain was profiled in a study of OX40 agonist ivuxolimab in advanced cancers. Study outcomes and limitations: At 0.1 to 3.0 mg/kg, CD4+ and CD8+ blood T cells expanded clonally by week 6.

Libraries were prepared by immunoSEQ multiplex PCR; TCRdb keeps only in-frame clonotypes and omits some of them. Of some 78,000 clones in the sample, about 88% were seen once. The J segment lost 7 bases and the V segment lost 6 bases, leaving 12 bases of the junction unmatched. Germline V gene sequence: CDR1 MNHEY, CDR2 SVGAGI. CDR3 length: 15 residues. About this clone itself: The antigen remains unidentified.

Sequenced material: CD4+ or CD8+ T cells sorted from blood, taken in a trial of the OX40 agonist ivuxolimab. This rearrangement joins TRBV6-5 to TRBJ2-7, with 10 nucleotides matching TRBD1. This TCR derives from an adult with an advanced solid tumor such as melanoma, head and neck, liver or kidney cancer. The CDR3 spells CASRRTGTGASEQYF. As DNA, the CDR3 is TGTGCCAGCAGACGCACCGGGACAGGGGCATCTGAGCAGTACTTC.